Shown below are 19 T cell receptor beta chains from a single sample sequenced in a study of T cell repertoires in cytomegalovirus infection (dated by TCRdb to the late 2010s). Sequenced on an Illumina HiSeq 1500. TCRdb took the public reads, trimmed them with fastp at Q25, ran MiXCR for clone calling and kept in-frame beta chains. Each record represents a unique CDR3 protein, reported with the most common genes and DNA among its rows. The table for this sample lists about 400,000 distinct CDR3 sequences; about a third of them were counted only once. The ten biggest clones cover around an eighth of the sample. The sample's treatment or condition label, in plain terms: in vitro stimulation with specific CMV peptide epitopes to enrich CMV-specific T cells. What these receptors recognize is not known. Sample: cultured PBMCs, taken from culture after CMV antigen stimulation. Receptors were obtained from a human donor in good health (CMV status not recorded). Some clones in this sample may be carry-over from other donors' samples.

The genes are TRBV18 and TRBJ1-2; no firm D call. The V end was cut by 8 bases, the J end by 1 base, with 14 bases between. This CDR3 has 14 amino acids. Germline V gives CDR1 KGHSH, CDR2 LQKENI. The DNA for the CDR3 is TGTGCCAGCCGCGAGTCTGCGGTTAACTATGGCTACACCTTC. This gives the protein CASRESAVNYGYTF.

The rearrangement links TRBV12-3 or TRBV12-4 to TRBJ1-1, with a tentative D call TRBD1 (6 bases). This CDR3 region has 15 residues. V lost 2 bases and J 5 bases, leaving 15 bases between the germline ends. This CDR3 reads CASSLSGRGYTEAFF. CDR3 nucleotide sequence: TGTGCCAGCAGTTTAAGTGGCAGGGGATATACTGAAGCTTTCTTT.

There are many counts of this clonotype. The rearrangement joins TRBV12-3 or TRBV12-4 to TRBJ1-1, with TRBD1 as a possible D gene (6 bases). CDR3 size: 14 residues. V shed 8 bases and J shed 1 base, with 14 bases lying between them. Here the CDR3 DNA reads TGTGCCAGCGGCTCCGGGACACAGAACACTGAAGCTTTCTTT. Its protein is CASGSGTQNTEAFF.

This clonotype turned up a few times. The V and J genes are TRBV28 and TRBJ2-7, with D tentatively TRBD2 (6 bases). Trimming stripped 4 bases from V and 3 bases from J, with 19 bases between. Germline CDR1 MDHEN, CDR2 SYDVKM. The CDR3 is 16 amino acids. CDR3 sequence reads: CASSSPGGITFYEQYF. The CDR3 nucleotides are TGTGCCAGCAGTTCTCCAGGCGGGATAACGTTCTACGAGCAGTACTTC.

The chain is built from TRBV4-3 and TRBJ2-2; 7 bases match TRBD2. Germline V gene sequence: CDR1 LGHNA, CDR2 YSLEER. The CDR3 covers 16 residues. The J segment lost 4 bases and the V segment lost 4 bases, leaving 9 bases of the junction unmatched. CDR3 residues: CASSRLAGESTGELFF. DNA for the CDR3: TGCGCCAGCAGCCGCCTGGCGGGAGAGTCCACCGGGGAGCTGTTTTTT.

The chain recombines TRBV7-9 with TRBJ2-7; possible D gene TRBD2, 8 bases. The CDR3 has 19 amino acids. The germline V gene has CDR1 SEHNR and CDR2 FQNEAQ (reference sequence). The germline V and J ends were trimmed by 4 bases and 1 base, with 26 bases remaining between them. CDR3 protein: CASSYSRDRAGEGSYEQYV. The CDR3 DNA reads as TGTGCCAGCAGCTATAGCCGGGACAGAGCGGGAGAGGGGTCCTACGAGCAGTACGTC.

The chain is built from TRBV12-3 or TRBV12-4 and TRBJ2-3; D remains ambiguous. The CDR3 spans 16 residues. V lost 6 bases and J 4 bases, leaving 20 bases between the germline ends. As DNA, the CDR3 is TGTGCCAGCAGGCCCAGTTCCGTAAATTTGGCAGATACGCAGTATTTT. This gives the protein CASRPSSVNLADTQYF.

This clonotype has just a few counts. The V gene is TRBV4-2, the J gene TRBJ1-4; the match to TRBD1 covers 9 bases. Germline-derived CDR1 and CDR2 are LGHNA and YNFKEQ. The CDR3 runs 19 residues. The J segment lost 3 bases and the V segment lost 0 bases, leaving 11 bases of the junction unmatched. CDR3 sequence: CASSQDRQGGLSSNEKLFF. CDR3 nucleotides: TGTGCCAGCAGCCAAGATAGACAGGGGGGGCTTAGCTCTAATGAAAAACTGTTTTTT.

The J gene is TRBJ2-2, the V gene TRBV19; possibly TRBD1 for D (5 bases). This CDR3 is 15 amino acids long. Germline lookup yields CDR1 LNHDA and CDR2 SQIVND (reference sequence). The germline V and J ends were trimmed by 5 bases and 6 bases, with 16 bases remaining between them. CDR3 sequence reads: CASSPDSSRAGELFF. As DNA, the CDR3 is TGTGCCAGTAGTCCAGACAGCAGTCGCGCCGGGGAGCTGTTTTTT. Combining the CDR3 with reference TRBV19 and TRBJ2-2 gives the whole variable domain DGGITQSPKYLFRKEGQNVTLSCEQNLNHDAMYWYRQDPGQGLRLIYYSQIVNDFQKGDIAEGYSVSREKKESFPLTVTSAQKNPTAFYLCASSPDSSRAGELFFGEGSRLTVL.

This clonotype was observed at least ten times. The J gene is TRBJ1-5, the V gene TRBV7-8; D gene ambiguous. Per germline, CDR1 SGHVS and CDR2 FQNEAQ. This CDR3 spans 17 amino acids. The V end lost 7 bases, the J end lost 2 bases, and 21 bases lay between the germline ends. CDR3 bases: TGTGCCAGCAATCCGTGGACCCTAATGGGAGGCAATCAGCCCCAGCATTTT. Translation gives CASNPWTLMGGNQPQHF.

This clonotype was seen only a few times. The rearrangement links TRBV20-1 to TRBJ2-5, with 7 bases matching TRBD2. Germline V gene sequence: CDR1 DFQATT, CDR2 SNEGSKA (reference sequence). This CDR3 contains 13 residues. V dropped 7 bases and J dropped 2; count of bases not matched to a gene: 7. The CDR3 coding sequence is TGCAGTGTCGGGGAGGGGCCGCAAGAGACCCAGTACTTC. Translating gives CSVGEGPQETQYF.

This clonotype has only a few counts. The chain couples TRBV19 to TRBJ2-7; 7 bases map to TRBD1. Looked up from germline, CDR1 is LNHDA and CDR2 is SQIVND (reference sequence). Unmatched junction bases numbered 6, after V lost 2 bases and J lost 2 bases. The length of the CDR3 is 15 residues. CDR3 amino acids: CASSIQGQYTYEQYF. CDR3 nucleotides: TGTGCCAGTAGTATACAGGGACAGTACACCTACGAGCAGTACTTC.

This clonotype was seen a few times. The CDR3 spells CASSLTTGVEFTDTQYF. For the CDR3, the DNA is TGTGCCAGCAGCTTAACCACAGGGGTGGAATTCACAGATACGCAGTATTTT. V usage is TRBV11-3 and J usage is TRBJ2-3; 7 positions match TRBD1. Germline CDR1 SGHNT, CDR2 YENEEA. The CDR3 covers 17 residues. Trimming cost V 2 bases and J 2 bases; bases outside gene matches: 10.

The V call is TRBV7-6, the J call TRBJ2-1; D is perhaps TRBD2 (5 bases). CDR3 length: 14 residues. The V and J ends lost 4 bases and 4 bases respectively, with 11 bases between them. CDR1 is SGHVS, CDR2 FNYEAQ, per germline. As DNA, the CDR3 is TGTGCCAGCAGCTCGGAGGACTTGTACAATGAGCAGTTCTTC. Its protein is CASSSEDLYNEQFF.

The chain carries TRBV19 and TRBJ2-1; the D gene could be TRBD1 or TRBD2 (5 bases each). Germline CDR1 is LNHDA and CDR2 is SQIVND (reference sequence). Trimming took off 3 bases at V and 8 bases at J, with 11 bases between the two ends. The CDR3 has 13 amino acids. This CDR3 reads CASSIRLGDEQFF. Written as DNA, the CDR3 is TGTGCCAGTAGTATCAGGCTGGGGGATGAGCAGTTCTTC.

CDR3 DNA sequence: TGTGCCAGCAGTTACGGCGGGAGGGGCATTCAGCAGTACTTC. This codes for CASSYGGRGIQQYF. The chain joins TRBV6-2 or TRBV6-3 to TRBJ2-7; TRBD2 agrees at 9 bases. CDR3 length equals 14 residues. Germline assignment: CDR1 MNHEY and CDR2 SVGEGT. V trimming: 2 bases; J trimming: 8 bases; junction bases outside the gene matches: 7.

The genes are TRBV7-9 and TRBJ1-4, with 8 bases matching TRBD1. The junction had 7 bases not matched to a gene; V was cut back by 6 bases and J by 4 bases. The CDR3 is 15 residues long. From germline, CDR1 is SEHNR and CDR2 FQNEAQ (reference sequence). The CDR3: CASSHGQGDNEKLFF. The CDR3 DNA reads TGTGCCAGCAGTCACGGACAGGGTGATAATGAAAAACTGTTTTTT.

This clonotype occurred many times. V is TRBV20-1 and J is TRBJ2-1; 7 bases align to TRBD2. The length of the CDR3 is 18 residues. Germline assignment: CDR1 DFQATT and CDR2 SNEGSKA (reference sequence). With 0 bases clipped from V and 8 bases from J, the junction kept 19 bases outside the gene matches. The CDR3: CSARDLASTRGSPHEQFF. In nucleotides, the CDR3 is TGCAGTGCTAGAGACCTGGCCTCTACTCGCGGGAGTCCGCATGAGCAGTTCTTC.

In its sample, this clonotype was seen a few times. J is TRBJ1-2 and V is TRBV29-1; D perhaps matches TRBD1 (5 bases). The CDR3 sequence is 14 residues long. CDR1 SQVTM and CDR2 ANQGSEA come from the germline V gene. Deletions cut 4 bases from V and 3 bases from J, with 15 bases between. The CDR3 spells CSVAVQGTHYGYTF. The CDR3 bases are TGCAGCGTTGCGGTGCAGGGAACTCACTATGGCTACACCTTC.